The clone carrying this T cell receptor beta chain came up a few times. Antigen: not known. One entry per CDR3 protein results from TCRdb running MiXCR on the reads. The table shows about 920,000 distinct CDR3 sequences, with roughly 30% occurring only once. The source of the sample is a study of T cell repertoires in cytomegalovirus infection. Study details: Public TCR beta signatures indicated both CMV infection and matching HLA type.

Germline V gives CDR1 MGHRA, CDR2 YSYEKL. There are 15 residues in the CDR3. The trim removed 3 bases at V and 2 bases at J, leaving 6 bases unmatched. The chain is built from TRBV4-1 and TRBJ1-1; 7 bases are a match to TRBD1. This sequence originates from a human donor in good health (CMV status not recorded). Some clones in this sample may be carry-over from other donors' samples. The sequencing used cultured CD8+ T cells from PBMCs, collected from culture after CMV antigen stimulation. The CDR3 loop is CASSQAQGGNTEAFF. The DNA of the CDR3 is TGCGCCAGCAGCCAGGCGCAGGGGGGTAACACTGAAGCTTTCTTT.